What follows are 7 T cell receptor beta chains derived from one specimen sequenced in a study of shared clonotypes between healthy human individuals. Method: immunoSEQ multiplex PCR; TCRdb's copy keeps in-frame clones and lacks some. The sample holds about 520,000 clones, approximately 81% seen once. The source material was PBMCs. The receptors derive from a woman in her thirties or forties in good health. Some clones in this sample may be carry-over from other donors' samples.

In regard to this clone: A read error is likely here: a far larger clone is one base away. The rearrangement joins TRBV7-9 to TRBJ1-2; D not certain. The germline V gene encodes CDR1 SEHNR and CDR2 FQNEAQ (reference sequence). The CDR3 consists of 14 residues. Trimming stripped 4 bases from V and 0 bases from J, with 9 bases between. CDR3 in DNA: TGTGCCAGCAGCTCAGCAGCCTCTAACTATGGCTACACCTTC. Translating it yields CASSSAASNYGYTF.

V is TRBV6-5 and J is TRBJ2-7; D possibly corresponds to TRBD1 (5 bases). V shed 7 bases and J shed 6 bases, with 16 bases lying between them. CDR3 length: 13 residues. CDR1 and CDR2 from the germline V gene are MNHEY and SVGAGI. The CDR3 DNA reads TGTGCCAGCAAAGGGCTACAGGTATCCGAGCAGTACTTC. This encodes CASKGLQVSEQYF.

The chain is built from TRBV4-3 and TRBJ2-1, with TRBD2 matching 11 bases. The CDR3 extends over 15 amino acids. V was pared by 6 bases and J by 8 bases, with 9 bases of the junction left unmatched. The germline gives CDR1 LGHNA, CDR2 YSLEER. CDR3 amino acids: CASRVVLAGVYEQFF. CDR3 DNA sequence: TGCGCCAGCAGGGTGGTACTAGCGGGAGTTTATGAGCAGTTCTTC.

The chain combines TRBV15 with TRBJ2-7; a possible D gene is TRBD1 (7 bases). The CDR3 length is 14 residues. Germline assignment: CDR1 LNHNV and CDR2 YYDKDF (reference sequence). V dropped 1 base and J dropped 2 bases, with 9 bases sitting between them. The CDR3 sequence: CATSRGGTAYEQYF. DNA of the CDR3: TGTGCCACCAGCAGAGGCGGGACAGCCTACGAGCAGTACTTC. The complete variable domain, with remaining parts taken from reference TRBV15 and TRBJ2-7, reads DAMVIQNPRYQVTQFGKPVTLSCSQTLNHNVMYWYQQKSSQAPKLLFHYYDKDFNNEADTPDNFQSRRPNTSFCFLDIRSPGLGDTAMYLCATSRGGTAYEQYFGPGTRLTVT.

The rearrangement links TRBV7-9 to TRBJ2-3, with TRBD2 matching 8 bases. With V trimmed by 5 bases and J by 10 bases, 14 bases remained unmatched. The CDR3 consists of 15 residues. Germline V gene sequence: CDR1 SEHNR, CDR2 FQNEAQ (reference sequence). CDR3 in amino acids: CASSPLERESPPQYF. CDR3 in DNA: TGTGCCAGCAGCCCACTCGAGCGGGAGTCTCCTCCGCAGTATTTT.

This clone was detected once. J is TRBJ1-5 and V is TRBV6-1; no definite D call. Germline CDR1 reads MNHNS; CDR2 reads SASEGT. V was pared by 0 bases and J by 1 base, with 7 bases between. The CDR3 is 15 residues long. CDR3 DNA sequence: TGTGCCAGCAGTGAAGCGCTTGGGAGCAATCAGCCCCAGCATTTT. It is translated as CASSEALGSNQPQHF.

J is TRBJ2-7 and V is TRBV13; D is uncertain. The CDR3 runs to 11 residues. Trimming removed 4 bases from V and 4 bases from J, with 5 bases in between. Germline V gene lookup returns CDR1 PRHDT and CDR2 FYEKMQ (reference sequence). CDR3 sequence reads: CASSSHYEQYF. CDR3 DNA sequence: TGTGCCAGCAGCTCTCATTACGAGCAGTACTTC.